This T cell receptor beta chain was obtained from a study of post-analysis software for immune sequencing data. The wider study: Some patients lacked subtype; others had relapsing-remitting, secondary progressive or progressive-relapsing disease.

The CDR3 totals 15 residues. Germline V gene lookup returns CDR1 SGHTA and CDR2 FQGNSA. V was shortened by 3 bases and J by 4 bases, with 16 bases between the two germline ends. Researchers reported that TCR beta cDNA libraries carried unique molecular identifiers. T cells numbering roughly 0.85 to 10 million gave rise to 400,000 to 550,000 cDNA molecules. Using its own MiXCR run on the PCR reads, TCRdb lists one record per CDR3 protein. The sample lists roughly 800,000 distinct CDR3 sequences, roughly 58% seen once, with over 4% in the top ten. Study results and limitations: When patients were compared with controls, about 5 TRBV segments were more frequent, TRBV5-6, TRBV5-1 and TRBV20-1 among them.

Turning to this clonotype: The antigen remains undetermined.

This rearrangement joins TRBV7-2 to TRBJ2-7; no firm D call. Sequencing used blood. The receptor's source is a girl aged 5-17 years with multiple sclerosis. The CDR3, as DNA: TGTGCCAGCAGCTTTACCCCTGGACGGATGTACGAGCAGTACTTC. The encoded protein is CASSFTPGRMYEQYF.